The 12 T cell receptor beta chains given below trace back to one sample, sequenced in a study of T cell responses to AZD1222 COVID-19 vaccine. Sequencing used immunoSEQ multiplex PCR; TCRdb keeps in-frame clones, though not all of them. The sample includes some 110,000 clones, 70% to 90% seen only once; the top ten take more than 4%. Sample: peripheral blood, taken on day 0 of AZD1222 vaccination. The source is an adult in good health.

The gene calls are TRBV24-1 and TRBJ2-3, with 11 bases matching TRBD1. From germline, CDR1 is KGHDR and CDR2 SFDVKD. V dropped 5 bases and J dropped 6; count of bases not matched to a gene: 9. This CDR3 has 16 amino acids. CDR3 in amino acids: CATSAPGQGVRDTQYF. The CDR3 DNA follows: TGTGCCACCAGTGCCCCGGGACAGGGGGTTAGGGATACGCAGTATTTT.

J is TRBJ1-2 and V is TRBV18; 7 positions match TRBD1. The germline V gene encodes CDR1 KGHSH and CDR2 LQKENI. The ends lost 3 bases at V and 7 bases at J; junction bases unmatched: 8. This CDR3 is 14 amino acids long. CDR3 sequence: CASSPDRSMGGYTF. CDR3 nucleotides: TGTGCCAGCTCACCGGACAGGTCAATGGGTGGCTACACCTTC.

Regarding this clone: Other DNA sequences in the same sample also yield this CDR3. The chain links TRBV6-6 to TRBJ1-5; 12 bases fit TRBD1. J was trimmed by 6 bases and V by 6 bases; bases with no gene match: 6. The CDR3 totals 15 residues. CDR1 and CDR2 from the germline V gene are MNHNY and SVGAGI (reference sequence). The CDR3 DNA reads as TGTGCCAGCAGCCCGGGACAGGGGGCCGGTCAGCCCCAGCATTTT. Protein product: CASSPGQGAGQPQHF.

The J gene is TRBJ2-7, the V gene TRBV2; D unclear. V was trimmed by 5 bases and J by 0 bases, leaving 2 bases between them. Germline CDR1 is SNHLY and CDR2 is FYNNEI. CDR3 size: 11 residues. CDR3 nucleotides: TGTGCCAGCAGTTTCTCCTACGAGCAGTACTTC. This translates into CASSFSYEQYF.

CDR3 amino acids: CASSVQGRKNYGYTF. The CDR3 nucleotides are TGTGCCAGCAGCGTACAGGGTAGGAAGAACTATGGCTACACCTTC. The chain recombines TRBV7-2 with TRBJ1-2, with D possibly being TRBD1 (6 bases). This CDR3 spans 15 amino acids. The ends were cut back, 5 bases at V and 2 bases at J, with 15 bases in the middle. The germline CDR1 and CDR2 sequences are SGHTA and FQGNSA.

This chain connects TRBV11-2 to TRBJ1-1; a weak D match, TRBD1 (5 bases). Per germline, CDR1 SGHAT and CDR2 FQNNGV. The CDR3 has 17 amino acids. V dropped 5 bases and J dropped 3 bases, with 22 bases sitting between them. The CDR3 sequence: CASSPLRAGVGDTEAFF. The CDR3 nucleotides read TGTGCCAGCAGCCCCCTAAGGGCCGGGGTGGGGGACACTGAAGCTTTCTTT.

This clone turned up a few times. CDR3 amino acids: CASSLGHEQFF. The DNA for the CDR3 is TGTGCCAGCAGTTTGGGCCATGAGCAGTTCTTC. The V gene is TRBV6-5, the J gene TRBJ2-1; no clear D gene. V was clipped by 4 bases and J by 8 bases, with 6 bases between them. The germline V gene encodes CDR1 MNHEY and CDR2 SVGAGI. There are 11 residues in the CDR3.

V usage is TRBV6-1 and J usage is TRBJ1-2; TRBD1 is a possible D gene (6 bases). Germline V gene sequence: CDR1 MNHNS, CDR2 SASEGT. V was pared by 1 base and J by 4 bases, with 10 bases between. The CDR3 contains 14 residues. CDR3 bases: TGTGCCAGCAGTGAAGAGAGAGGGGGCTATGGCTACACCTTC. Translation gives CASSEERGGYGYTF.

The chain combines TRBV14 with TRBJ2-1; D call uncertain. V was trimmed by 1 base and J by 8 bases, leaving 9 bases between them. The CDR3 runs 13 residues. The germline V gene encodes CDR1 SGHDN and CDR2 FVKESK. The CDR3 bases are TGTGCCAGCAGCCAAGCCTACTTCTATGAGCAGTTCTTC. Its translation is CASSQAYFYEQFF.

This rearrangement joins TRBV19 to TRBJ2-2, with D perhaps TRBD1 (6 bases). CDR3 length: 14 amino acids. Germline V gives CDR1 LNHDA, CDR2 SQIVND (reference sequence). With 1 base removed from V and 5 bases from J, the gap between germline ends came to 8 bases. This chain's CDR3 is CASSIGQGTGELFF. The CDR3 coding sequence is TGTGCCAGTAGTATAGGTCAGGGGACCGGGGAGCTGTTTTTT.

The V call is TRBV3-1 (or the pseudogene TRBV3-2), the J call TRBJ1-1; no clear D gene. Germline CDR1 is LGHDT and CDR2 is YNNKEL (reference sequence). This CDR3 comprises 13 residues. Trimming stripped 6 bases from V and 4 bases from J, with 12 bases between. The CDR3 nucleotides read TGTGCCAGCAGACCTGCCGCGGGCACTGAAGCTTTCTTT. Protein: CASRPAAGTEAFF.

This chain joins TRBV7-9 and TRBJ1-1; TRBD1 might be the D (6 bases). Trimming shortened V by 6 bases and J by 11 bases, and 19 bases separated the two germline ends. Per germline, CDR1 SEHNR and CDR2 FQNEAQ (reference sequence). The CDR3 has 13 amino acids. The CDR3 sequence is CASSPSGGFLAFF. CDR3 nucleotide sequence: TGTGCCAGCAGTCCAAGCGGGGGCTTCCTGGCTTTCTTT.